This T cell receptor (beta chain) was profiled in a study of T cells in Graves' hyperthyroidism and ophthalmopathy. As for the study in general: Pretreatment peripheral blood was obtained at initial diagnosis.

Exclusion of patients followed from uncontrolled infection, other autoimmune disease, pregnancy or lactation. The germline CDR1 and CDR2 sequences are MNHNS and SASEGT. CDR3 size: 11 residues. The CDR3 regions of TCR beta were amplified from RNA transcripts. Primed by the HTBI set, a first-round RT-PCR was run on the TCR CDR3. Each CDR3 protein is one row after TCRdb ran MiXCR on the multiplex PCR reads. This sample carries around 100,000 distinct CDR3 sequences, around 50% of them seen once, and the ten largest clones take roughly 25%. This clonotype was counted between two and nine times. Sequence at one end of the junction differs from germline and may be a read error.

V and J are TRBV6-1 and TRBJ1-1; D is unclear. The sample was blood. This receptor was obtained from a man aged 40-49 years with Graves' hyperthyroidism. In nucleotides, the CDR3 is TGTGCCGGCAGTTTAAGCACTGAAGCTTTCTTT. Translating gives CAGSLSTEAFF.